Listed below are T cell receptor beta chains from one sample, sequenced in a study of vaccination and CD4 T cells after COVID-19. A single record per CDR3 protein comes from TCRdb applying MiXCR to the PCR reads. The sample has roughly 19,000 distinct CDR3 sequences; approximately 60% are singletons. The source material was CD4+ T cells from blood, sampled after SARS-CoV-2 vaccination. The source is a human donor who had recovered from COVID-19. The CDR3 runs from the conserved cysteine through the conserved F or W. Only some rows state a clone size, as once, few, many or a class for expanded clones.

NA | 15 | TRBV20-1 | CSAYARDRGVYEQYF
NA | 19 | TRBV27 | CASSSHKTELSSGANVLTF
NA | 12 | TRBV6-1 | CASTPQSGELFF
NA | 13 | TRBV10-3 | CATTSGRGNEQFF
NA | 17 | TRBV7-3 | CASSLNPSGSGADTQYF
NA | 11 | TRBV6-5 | CASSYHNEQFF
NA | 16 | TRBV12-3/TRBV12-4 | CASSELAGSNTGELFF
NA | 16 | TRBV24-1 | CATSGPGQGGTYEQYF
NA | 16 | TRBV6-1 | CASSGAWGRNDYGYTF
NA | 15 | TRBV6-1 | CASSPSGGREDTQYF
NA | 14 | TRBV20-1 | CSASLGRSYNEQFF
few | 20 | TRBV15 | CATSRLSSGQGGGGNQPQHF
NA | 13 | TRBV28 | CASSRGQSYGYTF
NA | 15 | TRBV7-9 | CASSGASGRQETQYF
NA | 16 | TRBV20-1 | CSAGGSSVSSTDTQYF
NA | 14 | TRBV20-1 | CSAKWRGEVETQYF
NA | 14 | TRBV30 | CAWSLTGGDQPQHF
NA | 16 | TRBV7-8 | CASSSLGSQENYGYTF
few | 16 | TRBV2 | CASSVVVAGGNNEQFF
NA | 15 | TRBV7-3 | CASSLSSLLPDTQYF
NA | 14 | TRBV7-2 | CASSLEGLAETQYF
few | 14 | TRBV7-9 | CASSLVGTSEKLFF
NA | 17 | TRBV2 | CASGQIAGAPLKDTQYF
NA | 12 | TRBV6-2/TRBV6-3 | CASSALAPEQYF
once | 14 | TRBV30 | CAWSSLASLGPQHF
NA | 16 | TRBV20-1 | CSARDRGRAKTDTQYF
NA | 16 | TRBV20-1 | CSAGQEDWLAKNIQYF
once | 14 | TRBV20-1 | CSASSPQSSYEQYF
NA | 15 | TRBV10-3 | CAISATSGTTDTQYF
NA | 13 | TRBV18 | CASSHGQGQGYTF
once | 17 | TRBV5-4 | CASSLVIRDRDVTEAFF
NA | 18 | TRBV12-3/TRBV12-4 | CASSRDSGSARGQETQYF
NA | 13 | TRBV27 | CASSRKVQETQYF
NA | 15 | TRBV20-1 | CSGKEGTAFNSPLHF
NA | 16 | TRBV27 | CAIDRISTSGYETQYF